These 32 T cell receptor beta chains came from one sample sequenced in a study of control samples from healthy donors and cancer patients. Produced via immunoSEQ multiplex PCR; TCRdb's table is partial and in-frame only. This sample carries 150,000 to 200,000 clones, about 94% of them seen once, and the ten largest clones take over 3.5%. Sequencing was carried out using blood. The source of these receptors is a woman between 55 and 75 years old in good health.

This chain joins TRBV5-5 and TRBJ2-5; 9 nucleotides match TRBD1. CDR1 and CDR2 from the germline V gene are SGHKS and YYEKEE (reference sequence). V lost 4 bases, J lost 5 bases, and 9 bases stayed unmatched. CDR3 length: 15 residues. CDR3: CASSDATGGRETQYF. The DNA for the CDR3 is TGTGCCAGCAGCGACGCGACAGGGGGGCGGGAGACCCAGTACTTC.

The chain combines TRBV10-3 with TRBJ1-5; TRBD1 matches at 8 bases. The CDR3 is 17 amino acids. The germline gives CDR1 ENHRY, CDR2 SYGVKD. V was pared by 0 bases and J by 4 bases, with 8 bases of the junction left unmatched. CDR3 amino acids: CAISESGWQGANQPQHF. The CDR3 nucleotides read TGTGCCATCAGTGAGTCGGGGTGGCAGGGGGCGAATCAGCCCCAGCATTTT.

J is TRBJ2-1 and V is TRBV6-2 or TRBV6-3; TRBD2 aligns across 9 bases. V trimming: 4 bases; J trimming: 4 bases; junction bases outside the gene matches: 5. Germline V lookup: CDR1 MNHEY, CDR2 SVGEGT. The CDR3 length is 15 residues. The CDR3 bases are TGTGCCAGCAGTTTAGCCCTAGCGGGGTACAATGAGCAGTTCTTC. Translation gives CASSLALAGYNEQFF.

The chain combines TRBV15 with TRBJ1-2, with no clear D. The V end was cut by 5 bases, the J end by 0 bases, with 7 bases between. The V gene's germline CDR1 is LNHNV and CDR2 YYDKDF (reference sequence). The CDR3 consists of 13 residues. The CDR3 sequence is CATSGSPNYGYTF. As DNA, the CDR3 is TGTGCCACCAGCGGCAGCCCTAACTATGGCTACACCTTC.

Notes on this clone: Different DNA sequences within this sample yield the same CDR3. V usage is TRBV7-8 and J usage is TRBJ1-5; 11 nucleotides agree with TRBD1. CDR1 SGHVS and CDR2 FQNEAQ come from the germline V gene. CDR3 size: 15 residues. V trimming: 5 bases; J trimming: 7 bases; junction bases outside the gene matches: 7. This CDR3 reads CASSRDRGWGQPQHF. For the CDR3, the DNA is TGTGCCAGCAGCCGGGACAGGGGGTGGGGGCAGCCCCAGCATTTT. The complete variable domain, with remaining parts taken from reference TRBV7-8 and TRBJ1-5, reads GAGVSQSPRYKVAKRGQDVALRCDPISGHVSLFWYQQALGQGPEFLTYFQNEAQLDKSGLPSDRFFAERPEGSVSTLKIQRTQQEDSAVYLCASSRDRGWGQPQHFGDGTRLSIL.

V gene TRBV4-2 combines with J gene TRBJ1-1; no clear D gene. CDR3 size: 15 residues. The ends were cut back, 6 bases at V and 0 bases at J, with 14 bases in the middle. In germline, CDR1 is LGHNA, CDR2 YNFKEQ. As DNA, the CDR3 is TGTGCCAGCAGGCGGGAGGTGATTATGAACACTGAAGCTTTCTTT. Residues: CASRREVIMNTEAFF.

CDR3 sequence: CASSERRGGQGFAGELFF. As DNA, the CDR3 is TGTGCCAGCAGTGAACGTCGGGGAGGGCAGGGGTTTGCCGGGGAGCTGTTTTTT. This sequence joins TRBV2 and TRBJ2-2, with a tentative D call TRBD2 (7 bases). This CDR3 has 18 amino acids. The V end was cut by 2 bases, the J end by 6 bases, with 22 bases between. Germline CDR1 reads SNHLY; CDR2 reads FYNNEI.

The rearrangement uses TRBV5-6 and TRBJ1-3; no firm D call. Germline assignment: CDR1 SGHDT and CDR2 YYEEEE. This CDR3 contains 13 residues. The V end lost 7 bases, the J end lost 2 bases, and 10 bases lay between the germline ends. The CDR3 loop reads CASSPQAGNTIYF. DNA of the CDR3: TGTGCCAGCTCCCCCCAGGCTGGAAACACCATATATTTT.

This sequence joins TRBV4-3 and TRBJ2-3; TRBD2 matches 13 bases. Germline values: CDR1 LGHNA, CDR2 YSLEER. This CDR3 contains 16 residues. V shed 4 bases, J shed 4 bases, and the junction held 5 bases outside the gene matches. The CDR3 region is CASSLTSGGAPDTQYF. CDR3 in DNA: TGCGCCAGCAGCCTTACTAGCGGGGGGGCCCCAGATACGCAGTATTTT.

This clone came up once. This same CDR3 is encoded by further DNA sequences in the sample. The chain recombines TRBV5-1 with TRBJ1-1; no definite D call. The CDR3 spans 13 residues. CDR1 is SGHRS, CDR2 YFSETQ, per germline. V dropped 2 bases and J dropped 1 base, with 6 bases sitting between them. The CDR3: CASSLSPNTEAFF. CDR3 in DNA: TGCGCCAGCAGCTTAAGCCCGAACACTGAAGCTTTCTTT. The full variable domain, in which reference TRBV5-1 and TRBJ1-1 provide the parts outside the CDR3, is KAGVTQTPRYLIKTRGQQVTLSCSPISGHRSVSWYQQTPGQGLQFLFEYFSETQRNKGNFPGRFSGRQFSNSRSEMNVSTLELGDSALYLCASSLSPNTEAFFGQGTRLTVV.

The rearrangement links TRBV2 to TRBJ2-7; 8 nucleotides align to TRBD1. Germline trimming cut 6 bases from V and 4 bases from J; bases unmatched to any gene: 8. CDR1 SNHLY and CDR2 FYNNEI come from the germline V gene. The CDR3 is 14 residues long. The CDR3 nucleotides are TGTGCCAGCAGGATGGGACAGGAATTTTACGAGCAGTACTTC. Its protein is CASRMGQEFYEQYF.

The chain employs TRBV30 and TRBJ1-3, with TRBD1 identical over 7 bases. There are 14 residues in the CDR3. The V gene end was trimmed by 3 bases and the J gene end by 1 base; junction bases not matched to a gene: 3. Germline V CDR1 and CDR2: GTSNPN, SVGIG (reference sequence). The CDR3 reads CAWRMDRSGNTIYF. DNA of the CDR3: TGTGCCTGGAGGATGGACAGGTCTGGAAACACCATATATTTT.

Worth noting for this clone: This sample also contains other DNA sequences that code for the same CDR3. The CDR3, as DNA: TGTGCCAGCAGCTTAACACGCAACACCGGGGAGCTGTTTTTT. Protein: CASSLTRNTGELFF. V is TRBV7-2 and J is TRBJ2-2; D is unclear. The CDR3 totals 14 residues. The germline V and J ends were trimmed by 2 bases and 2 bases, with 6 bases remaining between them. Germline CDR1 SGHTA, CDR2 FQGNSA.

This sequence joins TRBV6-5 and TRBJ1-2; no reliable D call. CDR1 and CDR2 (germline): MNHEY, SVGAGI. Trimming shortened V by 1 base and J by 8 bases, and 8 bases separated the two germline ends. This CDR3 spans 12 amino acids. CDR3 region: CASSYFGFGYTF. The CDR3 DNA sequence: TGTGCCAGCAGTTACTTTGGATTCGGCTACACCTTC.

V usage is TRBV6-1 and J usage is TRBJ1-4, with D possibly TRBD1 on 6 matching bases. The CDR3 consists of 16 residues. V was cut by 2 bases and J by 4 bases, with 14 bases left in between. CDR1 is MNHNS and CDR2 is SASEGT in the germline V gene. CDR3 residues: CASSESQQGFNEKLFF. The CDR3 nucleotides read TGTGCCAGCAGTGAATCTCAACAGGGATTTAATGAAAAACTGTTTTTT.

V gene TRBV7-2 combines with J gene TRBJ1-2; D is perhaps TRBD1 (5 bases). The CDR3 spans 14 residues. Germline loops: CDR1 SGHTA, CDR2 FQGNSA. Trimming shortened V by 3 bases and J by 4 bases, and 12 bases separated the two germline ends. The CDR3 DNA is TGTGCCAGCAGCTTTGGGGAGGGGAGCTATGGCTACACCTTC. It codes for CASSFGEGSYGYTF. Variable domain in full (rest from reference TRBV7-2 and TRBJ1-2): GAGVSQSPSNKVTEKGKDVELRCDPISGHTALYWYRQSLGQGLEFLIYFQGNSAPDKSGLPSDRFSAERTGGSVSTLTIQRTQQEDSAVYLCASSFGEGSYGYTFGSGTRLTVV.

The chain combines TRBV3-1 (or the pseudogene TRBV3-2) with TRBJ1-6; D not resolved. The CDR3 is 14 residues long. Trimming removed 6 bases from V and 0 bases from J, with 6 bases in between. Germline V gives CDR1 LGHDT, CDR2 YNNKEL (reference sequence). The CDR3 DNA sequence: TGTGCCAGCAGGGGGAGCTCCTATAATTCACCCCTCCACTTT. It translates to CASRGSSYNSPLHF.

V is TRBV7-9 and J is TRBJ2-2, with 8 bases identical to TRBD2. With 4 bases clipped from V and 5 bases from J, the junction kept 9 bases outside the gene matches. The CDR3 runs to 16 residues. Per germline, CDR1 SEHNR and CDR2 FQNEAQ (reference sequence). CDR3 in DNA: TGTGCCAGCAGCTCTACTACTAGCGGAGGAACCGGGGAGCTGTTTTTT. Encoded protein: CASSSTTSGGTGELFF.

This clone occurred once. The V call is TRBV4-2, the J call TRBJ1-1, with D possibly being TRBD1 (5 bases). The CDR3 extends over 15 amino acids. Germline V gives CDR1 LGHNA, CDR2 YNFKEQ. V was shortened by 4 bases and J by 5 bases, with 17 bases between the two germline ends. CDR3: CASSPREGRRTEAFF. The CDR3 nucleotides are TGTGCCAGCAGCCCGAGGGAGGGGCGCCGGACTGAAGCTTTCTTT.

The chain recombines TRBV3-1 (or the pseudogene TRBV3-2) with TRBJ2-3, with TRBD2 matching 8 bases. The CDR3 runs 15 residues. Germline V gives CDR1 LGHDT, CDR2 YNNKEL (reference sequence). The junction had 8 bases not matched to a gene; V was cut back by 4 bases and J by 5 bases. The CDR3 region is CASSRRRGAGDTQYF. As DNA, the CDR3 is TGTGCCAGCAGCCGTCGGCGGGGGGCGGGAGATACGCAGTATTTT.

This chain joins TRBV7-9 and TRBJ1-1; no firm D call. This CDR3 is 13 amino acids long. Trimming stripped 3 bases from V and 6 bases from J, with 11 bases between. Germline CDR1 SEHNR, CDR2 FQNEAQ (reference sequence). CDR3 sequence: CASSFNEGPEAFF. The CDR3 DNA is TGTGCCAGCAGCTTTAACGAGGGCCCTGAAGCTTTCTTT.

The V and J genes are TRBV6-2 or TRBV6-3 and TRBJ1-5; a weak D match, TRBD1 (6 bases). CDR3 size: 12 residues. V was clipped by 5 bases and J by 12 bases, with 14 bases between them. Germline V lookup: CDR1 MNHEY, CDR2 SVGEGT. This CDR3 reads CASSPLQGIQHF. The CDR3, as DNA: TGTGCCAGCAGTCCCCTACAGGGTATCCAGCATTTT.

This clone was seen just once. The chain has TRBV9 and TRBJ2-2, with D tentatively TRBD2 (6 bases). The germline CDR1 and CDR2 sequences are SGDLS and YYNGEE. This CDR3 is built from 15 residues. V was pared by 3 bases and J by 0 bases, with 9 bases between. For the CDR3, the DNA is TGTGCCAGCAGCGCCGGGACTGCGAACACCGGGGAGCTGTTTTTT. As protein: CASSAGTANTGELFF. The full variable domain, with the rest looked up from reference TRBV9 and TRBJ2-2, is DSGVTQTPKHLITATGQRVTLRCSPRSGDLSVYWYQQSLDQGLQFLIQYYNGEERAKGNILERFSAQQFPDLHSELNLSSLELGDSALYFCASSAGTANTGELFFGEGSRLTVL.

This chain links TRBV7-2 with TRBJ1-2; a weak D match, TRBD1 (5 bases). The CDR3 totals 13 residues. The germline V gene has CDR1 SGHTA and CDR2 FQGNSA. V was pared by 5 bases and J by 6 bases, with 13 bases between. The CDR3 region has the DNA TGTGCCAGCAGCCGGCAGGGCGTTGATGGCTACACCTTC. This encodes CASSRQGVDGYTF.

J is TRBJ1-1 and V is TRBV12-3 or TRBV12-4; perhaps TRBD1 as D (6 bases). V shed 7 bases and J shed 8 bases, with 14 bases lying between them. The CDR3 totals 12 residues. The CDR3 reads CASKTGHLEAFF. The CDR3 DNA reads TGTGCCAGCAAAACGGGACATTTAGAAGCTTTCTTT.

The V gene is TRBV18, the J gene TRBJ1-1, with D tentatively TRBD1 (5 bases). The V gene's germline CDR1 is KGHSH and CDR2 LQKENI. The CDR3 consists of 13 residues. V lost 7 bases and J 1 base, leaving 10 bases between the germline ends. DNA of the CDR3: TGTGCCAGCTTGGGGACTCCGAACACTGAAGCTTTCTTT. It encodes CASLGTPNTEAFF.

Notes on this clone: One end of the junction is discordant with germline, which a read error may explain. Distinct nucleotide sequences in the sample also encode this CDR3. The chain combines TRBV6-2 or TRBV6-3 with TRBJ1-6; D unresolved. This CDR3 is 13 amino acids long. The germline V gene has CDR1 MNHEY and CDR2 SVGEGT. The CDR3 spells CASSYSIEPPNYF. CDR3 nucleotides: TGTGCCAGCAGTTACTCCATCGAGCCCCCCAACTACTTT.

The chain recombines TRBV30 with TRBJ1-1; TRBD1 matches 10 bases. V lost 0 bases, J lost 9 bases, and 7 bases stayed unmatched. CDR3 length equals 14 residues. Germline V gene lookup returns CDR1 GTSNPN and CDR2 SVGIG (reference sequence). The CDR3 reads CAWSVPGTGAKAFF. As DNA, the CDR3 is TGTGCCTGGAGTGTACCAGGGACAGGGGCAAAAGCTTTCTTT. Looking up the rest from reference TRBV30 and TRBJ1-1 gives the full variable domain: SQTIHQWPATLVQPVGSPLSLECTVEGTSNPNLYWYRQAAGRGLQLLFYSVGIGQISSEVPQNLSASRPQDRQFILSSKKLLLSDSGFYLCAWSVPGTGAKAFFGQGTRLTVV.

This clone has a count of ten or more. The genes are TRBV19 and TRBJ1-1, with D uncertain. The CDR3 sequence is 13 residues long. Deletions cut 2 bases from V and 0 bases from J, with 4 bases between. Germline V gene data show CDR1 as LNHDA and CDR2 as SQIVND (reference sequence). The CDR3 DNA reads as TGTGCCAGTAGTATAACTCTGAACACTGAAGCTTTCTTT. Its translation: CASSITLNTEAFF.

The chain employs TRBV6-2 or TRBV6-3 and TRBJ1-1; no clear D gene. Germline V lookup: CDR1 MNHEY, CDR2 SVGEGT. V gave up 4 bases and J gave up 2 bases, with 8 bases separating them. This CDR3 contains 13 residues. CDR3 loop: CASSCDPNTEAFF. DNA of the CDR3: TGTGCCAGCAGTTGCGACCCTAACACTGAAGCTTTCTTT.

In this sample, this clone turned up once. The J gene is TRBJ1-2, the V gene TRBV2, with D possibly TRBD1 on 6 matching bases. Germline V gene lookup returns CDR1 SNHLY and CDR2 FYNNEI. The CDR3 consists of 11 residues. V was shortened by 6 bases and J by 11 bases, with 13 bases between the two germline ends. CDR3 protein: CASRRVGGYTF. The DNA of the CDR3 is TGTGCCAGCAGAAGGGTAGGGGGGTACACCTTC.

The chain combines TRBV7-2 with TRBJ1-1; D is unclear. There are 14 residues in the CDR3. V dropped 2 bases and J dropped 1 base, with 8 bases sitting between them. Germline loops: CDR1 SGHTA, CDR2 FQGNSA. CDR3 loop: CASSLRRQNTEAFF. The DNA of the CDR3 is TGTGCCAGCAGCTTACGCCGGCAGAACACTGAAGCTTTCTTT.